Included here is one TCR beta chain sequence, with context. Its matching antigen is unknown. These data belong to a study of T cell responses to AZD1222 COVID-19 vaccine. Overall study findings and caveats: Nearly half of unique spike-specific TCRs reportedly avoided B.1.351 and B.1.1.7 mutated regions. The donor cohort was predominantly white British with a female majority, and clonal diversity may have been underestimated.

Looked up from germline, CDR1 is ENHRY and CDR2 is SYGVKD. There are 13 residues in the CDR3. V was clipped by 4 bases and J by 6 bases, with 12 bases between them. This table comes from immunoSEQ multiplex PCR, and its TCRdb copy is limited to in-frame clones, with some not included. The sample carries about 78,000 clones, about 90% recorded once. This sequence originates from an adult in good health. The sequencing used peripheral blood, collected on day 0 of AZD1222 vaccination. The V call is TRBV10-3, the J call TRBJ1-1; tentatively, D is TRBD1 (5 bases). In nucleotides, the CDR3 is TGTGCCATCAGTGTAGGAGGGGACGCTGAAGCTTTCTTT. Protein product: CAISVGGDAEAFF.